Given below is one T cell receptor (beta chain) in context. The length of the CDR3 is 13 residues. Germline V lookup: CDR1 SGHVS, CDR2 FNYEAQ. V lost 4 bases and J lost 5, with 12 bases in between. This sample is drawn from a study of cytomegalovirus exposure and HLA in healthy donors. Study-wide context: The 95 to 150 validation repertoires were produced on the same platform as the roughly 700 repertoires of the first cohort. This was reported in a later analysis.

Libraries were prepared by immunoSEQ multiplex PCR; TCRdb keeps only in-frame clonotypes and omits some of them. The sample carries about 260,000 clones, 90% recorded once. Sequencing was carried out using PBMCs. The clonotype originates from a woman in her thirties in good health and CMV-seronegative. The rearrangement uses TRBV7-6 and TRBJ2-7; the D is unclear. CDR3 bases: TGTGCCAGCAGCTGGGGAAGGGCAGACGAGCAGTACTTC. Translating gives CASSWGRADEQYF.